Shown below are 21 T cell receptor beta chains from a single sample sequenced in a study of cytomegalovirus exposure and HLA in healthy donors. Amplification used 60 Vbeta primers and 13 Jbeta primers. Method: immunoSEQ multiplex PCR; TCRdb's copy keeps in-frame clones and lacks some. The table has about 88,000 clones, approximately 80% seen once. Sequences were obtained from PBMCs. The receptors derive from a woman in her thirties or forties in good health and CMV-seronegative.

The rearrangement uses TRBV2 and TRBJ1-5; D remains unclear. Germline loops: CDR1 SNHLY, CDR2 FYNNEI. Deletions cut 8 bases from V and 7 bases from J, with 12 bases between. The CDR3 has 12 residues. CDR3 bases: TGTGCCAGCTCGGGGTTGCGGCAGCCCCAGCATTTT. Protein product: CASSGLRQPQHF. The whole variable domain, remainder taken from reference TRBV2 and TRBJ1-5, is EPEVTQTPSHQVTQMGQEVILRCVPISNHLYFYWYRQILGQKVEFLVSFYNNEISEKSEIFDDQFSVERPDGSNFTLKIRSTKLEDSAMYFCASSGLRQPQHFGDGTRLSIL.

CDR3 in amino acids: CASSYYSTTSEKLFF. CDR3 in DNA: TGTGCCAGCAGCTATTACAGCACCACCTCCGAAAAACTGTTTTTT. This chain links TRBV6-1 with TRBJ1-4; D gene unclear. The CDR3 runs to 15 residues. Trimming pared 6 bases from V and 8 bases from J, leaving 19 bases between. Per germline, CDR1 MNHNS and CDR2 SASEGT.

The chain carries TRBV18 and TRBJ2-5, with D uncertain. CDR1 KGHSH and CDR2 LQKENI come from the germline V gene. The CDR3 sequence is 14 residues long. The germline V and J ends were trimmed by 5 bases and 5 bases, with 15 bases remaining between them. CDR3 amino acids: CASSTSDRPETQYF. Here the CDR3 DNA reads TGTGCCAGCTCAACCAGCGACCGGCCGGAGACCCAGTACTTC.

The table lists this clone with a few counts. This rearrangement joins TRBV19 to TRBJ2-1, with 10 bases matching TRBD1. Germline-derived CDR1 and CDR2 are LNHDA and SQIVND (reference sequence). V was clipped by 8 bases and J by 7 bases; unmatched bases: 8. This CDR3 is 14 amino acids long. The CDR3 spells CASEWTGGTNEQFF. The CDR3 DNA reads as TGTGCCAGTGAGTGGACAGGGGGTACTAATGAGCAGTTCTTC.

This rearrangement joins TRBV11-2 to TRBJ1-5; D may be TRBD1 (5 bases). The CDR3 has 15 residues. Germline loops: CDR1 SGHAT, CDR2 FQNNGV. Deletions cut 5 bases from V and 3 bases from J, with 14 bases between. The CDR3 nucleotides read TGTGCCAGCAGCCCGGGCGGGGGTAACAATCAGCCCCAGCATTTT. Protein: CASSPGGGNNQPQHF. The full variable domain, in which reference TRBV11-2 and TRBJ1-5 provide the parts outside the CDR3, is EAGVAQSPRYKIIEKRQSVAFWCNPISGHATLYWYQQILGQGPKLLIQFQNNGVVDDSQLPKDRFSAERLKGVDSTLKIQPAKLEDSAVYLCASSPGGGNNQPQHFGDGTRLSIL.

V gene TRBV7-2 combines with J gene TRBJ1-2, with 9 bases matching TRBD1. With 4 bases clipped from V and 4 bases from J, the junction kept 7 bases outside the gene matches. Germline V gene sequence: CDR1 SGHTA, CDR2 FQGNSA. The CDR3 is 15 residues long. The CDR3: CASSSITGGSYGYTF. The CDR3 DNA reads TGTGCCAGCAGCTCCATAACAGGGGGCAGCTATGGCTACACCTTC.

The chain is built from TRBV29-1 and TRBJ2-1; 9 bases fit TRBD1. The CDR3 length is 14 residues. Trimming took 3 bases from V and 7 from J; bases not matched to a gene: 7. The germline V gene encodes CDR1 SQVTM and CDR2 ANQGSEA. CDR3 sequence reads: CSVEVGQGSNEQFF. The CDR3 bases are TGCAGCGTTGAGGTGGGACAGGGTTCTAATGAGCAGTTCTTC.

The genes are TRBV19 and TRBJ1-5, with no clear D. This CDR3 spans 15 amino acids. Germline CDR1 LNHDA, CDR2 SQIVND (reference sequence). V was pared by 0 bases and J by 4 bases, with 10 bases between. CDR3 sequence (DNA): TGTGCCAGTAGTATAGACGGGATGCCAAATCAGCCCCAGCATTTT. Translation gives CASSIDGMPNQPQHF.

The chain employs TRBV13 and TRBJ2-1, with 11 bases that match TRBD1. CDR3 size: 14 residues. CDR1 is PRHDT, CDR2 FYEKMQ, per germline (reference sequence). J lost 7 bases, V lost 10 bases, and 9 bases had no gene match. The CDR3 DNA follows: TGTGCCACCGCCGGGACAGGGGGTTTGAATGAGCAGTTCTTC. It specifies CATAGTGGLNEQFF.

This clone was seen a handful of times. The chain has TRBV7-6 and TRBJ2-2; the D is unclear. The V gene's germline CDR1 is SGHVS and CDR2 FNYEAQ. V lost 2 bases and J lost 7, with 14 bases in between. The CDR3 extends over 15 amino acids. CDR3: CASSLRSGIGGELFF. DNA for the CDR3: TGTGCCAGCAGCTTAAGGAGTGGTATAGGCGGGGAGCTGTTTTTT. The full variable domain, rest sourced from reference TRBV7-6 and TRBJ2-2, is GAGVSQSPRYKVTKRGQDVALRCDPISGHVSLYWYRQALGQGPEFLTYFNYEAQQDKSGLPNDRFSAERPEGSISTLTIQRTEQRDSAMYRCASSLRSGIGGELFFGEGSRLTVL.

CDR3 in amino acids: CASSLTTGMRTQYF. The CDR3 bases are TGTGCCAGCAGCTTAACGACGGGGATGAGGACCCAGTACTTC. The rearrangement uses TRBV7-9 and TRBJ2-5; a possible D gene is TRBD2 (5 bases). Germline V lookup: CDR1 SEHNR, CDR2 FQNEAQ (reference sequence). The germline V and J ends were trimmed by 2 bases and 7 bases, with 14 bases remaining between them. The CDR3 covers 14 residues.

The CDR3 nucleotides read TGTGCCAGCAGCCCACTAGCGGGGGGCCCCACAGATACGCAGTATTTT. This gives the protein CASSPLAGGPTDTQYF. This chain links TRBV7-9 with TRBJ2-3; 12 bases are shared with TRBD2. The CDR3 totals 16 residues. Germline loops: CDR1 SEHNR, CDR2 FQNEAQ (reference sequence). J gave up 2 bases and V 5 bases, and 5 bases lay outside the gene matches.

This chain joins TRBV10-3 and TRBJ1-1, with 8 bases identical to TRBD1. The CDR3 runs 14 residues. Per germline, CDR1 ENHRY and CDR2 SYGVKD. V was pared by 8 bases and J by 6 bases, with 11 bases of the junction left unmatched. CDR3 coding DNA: TGTGCCATCGGAGGGACAGGCAGGCACTCTGAAGCTTTCTTT. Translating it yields CAIGGTGRHSEAFF.

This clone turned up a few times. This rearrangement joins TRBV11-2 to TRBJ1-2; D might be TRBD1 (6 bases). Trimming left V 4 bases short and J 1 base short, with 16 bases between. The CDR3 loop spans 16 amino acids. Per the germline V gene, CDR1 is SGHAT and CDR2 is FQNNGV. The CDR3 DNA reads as TGTGCCAGCAGCTCCTCCGGGGCAGGGGTTAACTATGGCTACACCTTC. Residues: CASSSSGAGVNYGYTF.

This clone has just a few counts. The chain's CDR3 is CASSLLGYGYTF. The CDR3 DNA reads TGTGCCAGCAGCTTGCTAGGCTATGGCTACACCTTC. The chain recombines TRBV5-6 with TRBJ1-2; no definite D call. The CDR3 loop spans 12 amino acids. V was shortened by 1 base and J by 4 bases, with 5 bases between the two germline ends. The V gene's germline CDR1 is SGHDT and CDR2 YYEEEE.

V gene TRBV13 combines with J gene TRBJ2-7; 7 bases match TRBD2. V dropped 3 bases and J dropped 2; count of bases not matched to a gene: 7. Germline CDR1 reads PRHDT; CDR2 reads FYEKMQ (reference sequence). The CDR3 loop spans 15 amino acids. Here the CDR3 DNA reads TGTGCCAGCAGCTTGGGAGCGGGGCTCACCTACGAGCAGTACTTC. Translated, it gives CASSLGAGLTYEQYF.

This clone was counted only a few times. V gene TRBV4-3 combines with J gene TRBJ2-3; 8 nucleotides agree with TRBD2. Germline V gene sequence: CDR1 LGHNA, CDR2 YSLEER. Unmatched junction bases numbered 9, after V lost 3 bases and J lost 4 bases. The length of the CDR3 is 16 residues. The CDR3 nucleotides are TGCGCCAGCAGCCACCGTCGGGGGGGCAGATCAGATACGCAGTATTTT. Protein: CASSHRRGGRSDTQYF.

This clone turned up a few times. CDR3 sequence: CASSSGLAGVGDTQYF. The CDR3 DNA sequence: TGTGCCAGCAGTTCTGGTCTAGCGGGTGTGGGAGATACGCAGTATTTT. V is TRBV6-5 and J is TRBJ2-3, with 8 bases fitting TRBD2. With V trimmed by 4 bases and J by 5 bases, 11 bases remained unmatched. CDR3 length: 16 residues. CDR1 MNHEY and CDR2 SVGAGI come from the germline V gene.

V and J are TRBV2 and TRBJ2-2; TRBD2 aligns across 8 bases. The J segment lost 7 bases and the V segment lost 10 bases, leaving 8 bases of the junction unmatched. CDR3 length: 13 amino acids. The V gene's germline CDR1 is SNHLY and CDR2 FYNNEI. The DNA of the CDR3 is TGTGCCACCGTCGGGGGGGCTATCGGGGAGCTGTTTTTT. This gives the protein CATVGGAIGELFF.

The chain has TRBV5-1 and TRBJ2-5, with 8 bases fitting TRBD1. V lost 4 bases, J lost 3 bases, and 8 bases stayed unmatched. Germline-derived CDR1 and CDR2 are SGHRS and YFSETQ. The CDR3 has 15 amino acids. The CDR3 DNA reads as TGCGCCAGCAGCACTCTTCCGGGACAGGAAGAGACCCAGTACTTC. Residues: CASSTLPGQEETQYF.

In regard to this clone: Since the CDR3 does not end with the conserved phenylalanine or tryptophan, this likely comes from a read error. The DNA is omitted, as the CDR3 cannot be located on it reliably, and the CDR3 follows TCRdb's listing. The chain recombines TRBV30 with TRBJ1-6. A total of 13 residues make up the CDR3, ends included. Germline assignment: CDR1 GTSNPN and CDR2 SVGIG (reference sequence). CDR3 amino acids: CAWRSLADSPLQV.